These T cell receptor beta chains were read from a single sample in a study of blood T cell repertoires in COVID-19. Only in-frame clones appear in the TCRdb table, and some are missing; sequencing was by immunoSEQ multiplex PCR. Of over 250,000 clones listed, roughly 90% are singletons. Material for sequencing was peripheral blood. These receptors all come from a man between 60 and 75 years old who had recovered from COVID-19. CDR3s include the opening cysteine and the closing phenylalanine or tryptophan.

V gene	CDR3 protein
TRBV25-1	CASSPLGRQPQHF
TRBV11-2	CASRPPTGGYNSPLHF
TRBV5-1	CASSQQPGQGTDTQYF
TRBV19	CASSGGVYTDTQYF
TRBV3-1/TRBV3-2	CASSQRQGVIYGYTF
TRBV19	CASSSTGGTNEKLFF
TRBV7-9	CASSPLTSGYNEQFF
TRBV2	CASRFPGQSTDTQYF
TRBV2	CASSGRQGPYNEQFF
TRBV7-9	CASSPGVRTGELFF
TRBV20-1	CSASRWGGRSNEQFF
TRBV7-9	CASSFIVGAGEVLGYTF
TRBV7-3	CASSPQGHEQFF
TRBV18	CASSPSRGIGAFF
TRBV6-5	CASSYTPGWTQYF
TRBV12-3/TRBV12-4	CASRGQGGSPLHF
TRBV21-1	CASSKDRAGGGNTQYF
TRBV7-6	CASSFGQGAAGNTIYF
TRBV5-1	CASSPAWGPLPGELFF
TRBV6-6	CASTTGIGTNEKLFF
TRBV4-1	CASSPGQGLDYEQYF
TRBV3-1/TRBV3-2	CASSQRGAGAYGYTF
TRBV3-1/TRBV3-2	CASSPSGDNQPQHF
TRBV9	CASRGGDQKNYGYTF
TRBV5-1	CASSRATGYGNTIYF
TRBV3-1/TRBV3-2	CASSRSASSGGPVDTQYF
TRBV19	CAAQRGGGGEAFF
TRBV3-1/TRBV3-2	CASSQGLAGGQETQYF
TRBV12-3/TRBV12-4	CASSWDSPYGYTF
TRBV7-2	CASSTVYRGYMNTEAFF
TRBV6-5	CASFRDSSTGNTIYF
TRBV7-3	CASRGRTGGRSNEQFF
TRBV3-1/TRBV3-2	CASSRTGQSTEAFF
TRBV6-5	CASSYPGLSRGYGYTF
TRBV19	CASSIVQGSGELFF
TRBV9	CASSVANPSSYNEQFF
TRBV18	CASSLDRSGLYF
TRBV27	CASRFSGSYTF
TRBV7-8	CASSRGLADYNEQFF
TRBV9	CASSPRTSGDYEQYF
TRBV29-1	CSVEDLSSYGYTF
TRBV25-1	CASLRTGEGNTEAFF
TRBV4-1	CASSQVNPGGEMFF